This T cell receptor (beta chain) comes out of a study of blood T cell repertoires in COVID-19. The overall study: COVID-19 samples, acute and convalescent, were from the United States, Italy and Spain.

Note on this clone: One junction end does not reproduce the germline sequence, and a read error may be involved.

As processed by the authors: Amplified reference gene primers provided the basis for estimating nucleated cell counts. Clones were sequenced by immunoSEQ multiplex PCR, and TCRdb holds only the in-frame ones, with some missing. V, J and clone size were drawn from that table, and D and trimming were deduced from the DNA. The profile shows 50,000 to 75,000 clones, around 92% of them singletons. In germline, CDR1 is LNHDA, CDR2 SQIVND (reference sequence). CDR3 size: 12 residues. The receptor comes from a man aged 45-60 years with active COVID-19. The chain employs TRBV19 and TRBJ2-7; TRBD2 matches 9 bases. Sequenced material: peripheral blood. The CDR3 region is CASSQIAGVFNF. Here the CDR3 DNA reads TGTGCCAGTAGTCAAATAGCGGGAGTGTTTAACTTC.